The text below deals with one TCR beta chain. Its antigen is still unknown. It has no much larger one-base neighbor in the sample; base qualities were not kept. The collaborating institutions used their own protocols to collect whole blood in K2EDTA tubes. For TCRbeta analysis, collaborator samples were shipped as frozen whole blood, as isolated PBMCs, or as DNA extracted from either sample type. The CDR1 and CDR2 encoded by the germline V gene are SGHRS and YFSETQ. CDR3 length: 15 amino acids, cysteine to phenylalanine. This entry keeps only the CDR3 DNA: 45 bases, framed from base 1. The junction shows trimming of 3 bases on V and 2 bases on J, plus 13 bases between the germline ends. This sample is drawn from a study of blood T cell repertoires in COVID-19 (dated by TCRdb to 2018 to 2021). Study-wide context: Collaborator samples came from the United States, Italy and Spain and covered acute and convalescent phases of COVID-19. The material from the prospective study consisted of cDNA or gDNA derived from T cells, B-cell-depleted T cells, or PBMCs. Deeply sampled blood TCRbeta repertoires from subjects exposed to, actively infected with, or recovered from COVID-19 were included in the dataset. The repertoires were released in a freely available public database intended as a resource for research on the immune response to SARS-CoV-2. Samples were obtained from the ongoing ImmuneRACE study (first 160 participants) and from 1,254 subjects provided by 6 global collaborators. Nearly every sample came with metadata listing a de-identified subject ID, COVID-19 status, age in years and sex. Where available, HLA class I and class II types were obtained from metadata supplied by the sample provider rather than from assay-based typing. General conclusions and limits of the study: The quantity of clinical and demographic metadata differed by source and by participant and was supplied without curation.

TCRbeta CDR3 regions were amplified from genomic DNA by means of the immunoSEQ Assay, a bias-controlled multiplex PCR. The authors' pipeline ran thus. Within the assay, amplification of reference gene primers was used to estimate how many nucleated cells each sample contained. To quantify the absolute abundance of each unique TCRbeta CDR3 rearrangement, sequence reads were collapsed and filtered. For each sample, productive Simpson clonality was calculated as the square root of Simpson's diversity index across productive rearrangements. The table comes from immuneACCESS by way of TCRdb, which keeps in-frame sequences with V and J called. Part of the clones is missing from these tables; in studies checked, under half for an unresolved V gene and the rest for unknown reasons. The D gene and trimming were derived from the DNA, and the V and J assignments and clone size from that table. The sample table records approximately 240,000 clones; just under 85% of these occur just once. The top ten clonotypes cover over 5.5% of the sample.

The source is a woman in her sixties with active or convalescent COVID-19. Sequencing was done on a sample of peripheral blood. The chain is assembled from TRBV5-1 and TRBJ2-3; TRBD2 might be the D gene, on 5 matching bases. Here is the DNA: TGCGCCAGCAGCTGGCGGAGGCCCGACACAGATACGCAGTATTTT. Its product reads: CASSWRRPDTDTQYF.